A selection of T cell receptor beta chains follows, all from one sample in a study of shared clonotypes between healthy human individuals. Sequenced by immunoSEQ multiplex PCR; TCRdb stores in-frame clones only, minus some. The sample consists of tens of thousands of clones, 60% to 70% of them appearing once. The sequencing input was memory CD8+ T cells sorted from blood. The receptor source for this set is a man aged 25 to 40 in good health. Each CDR3 is given with its conserved first and last residue. Each record gives: CDR3 protein, CDR3 DNA, D gene, V gene, clone size, J gene. D genes are given only for firm matches. Not all rows give a size; the values are once, few, many and, for expanded clones, a class.

CDR3aa: CASSPTGLQETQYF
CDR3nt: TGTGCCAGCAGCCCCACAGGGCTTCAAGAGACCCAGTACTTC
d_gene: NA
v_gene: TRBV7-3
abundance: few
j_gene: TRBJ2-5

CDR3aa: CASSLSRITTGELFF
CDR3nt: TGCGCCAGCAGCTTGTCGCGGATCACAACCGGGGAGCTGTTTTTT
d_gene: NA
v_gene: TRBV5-1
abundance: NA
j_gene: TRBJ2-2

CDR3aa: CASSLDLAGSYEQYF
CDR3nt: TGTGCCAGCAGCTTGGATCTAGCGGGGTCCTACGAGCAGTACTTC
d_gene: TRBD2
v_gene: TRBV5-4
abundance: NA
j_gene: TRBJ2-7

CDR3aa: CASSEARGRGYSNQPQHF
CDR3nt: TGTGCCAGCAGTGAAGCGCGCGGCAGGGGGTATAGCAATCAGCCCCAGCATTTT
d_gene: TRBD1
v_gene: TRBV6-1
abundance: NA
j_gene: TRBJ1-5

CDR3aa: CASSLIRKLYEQYF
CDR3nt: TGTGCCAGCAGTTTAATTCGGAAACTCTACGAGCAGTACTTC
d_gene: NA
v_gene: TRBV28
abundance: NA
j_gene: TRBJ2-7

CDR3aa: CASSQDYRGPYGYTF
CDR3nt: TGCGCCAGCAGCCAAGACTACAGGGGGCCCTATGGCTACACCTTC
d_gene: TRBD1
v_gene: TRBV4-3
abundance: NA
j_gene: TRBJ1-2

CDR3aa: CSVEDREGFEQYF
CDR3nt: TGCAGCGTCGAGGACAGGGAGGGTTTCGAGCAGTACTTC
d_gene: NA
v_gene: TRBV29-1
abundance: NA
j_gene: TRBJ2-7

CDR3aa: CASSETGGNIQYF
CDR3nt: TGCGCCAGCAGCGAGACAGGGGGGAACATTCAGTACTTC
d_gene: TRBD1
v_gene: TRBV5-1
abundance: NA
j_gene: TRBJ2-4

CDR3aa: CASEPGGTEAFF
CDR3nt: TGTGCCAGCGAGCCCGGGGGAACTGAAGCTTTCTTT
d_gene: NA
v_gene: TRBV6-4
abundance: NA
j_gene: TRBJ1-1

CDR3aa: CASSSDRAQQPQHF
CDR3nt: TGTGCCAGCAGCTCGGACAGGGCGCAACAGCCCCAGCATTTT
d_gene: TRBD1
v_gene: TRBV7-9
abundance: NA
j_gene: TRBJ1-5

CDR3aa: CAWRGDSNEQFF
CDR3nt: TGTGCCTGGAGGGGGGACAGCAATGAGCAGTTCTTC
d_gene: TRBD1
v_gene: TRBV30
abundance: NA
j_gene: TRBJ2-1

CDR3aa: CASSFVQGQETQYF
CDR3nt: TGTGCCAGCAGCTTCGTCCAGGGCCAAGAGACCCAGTACTTC
d_gene: NA
v_gene: TRBV5-6
abundance: NA
j_gene: TRBJ2-5

CDR3aa: CASSRELKDTQYF
CDR3nt: TGTGCCAGCAGCCGGGAGCTGAAGGATACGCAGTATTTT
d_gene: NA
v_gene: TRBV7-9
abundance: many
j_gene: TRBJ2-3

CDR3aa: CASTLGTGLNTEAFF
CDR3nt: TGTGCCAGCACCCTGGGGACAGGTCTGAACACTGAAGCTTTCTTT
d_gene: TRBD1
v_gene: TRBV7-8
abundance: NA
j_gene: TRBJ1-1

CDR3aa: CASSLDSAYEQYF
CDR3nt: TGTGCCAGCAGTTTGGACAGCGCCTACGAGCAGTACTTC
d_gene: NA
v_gene: TRBV6-5
abundance: few
j_gene: TRBJ2-7

CDR3aa: CASSRGPGQAFEGYTF
CDR3nt: TGCGCCAGCAGCCGGGGACCGGGACAGGCTTTCGAAGGCTACACCTTC
d_gene: TRBD1
v_gene: TRBV4-3
abundance: NA
j_gene: TRBJ1-2

CDR3aa: CASSLEGDSSYEQYF
CDR3nt: TGTGCCAGCAGCTTAGAGGGGGACAGCTCCTACGAGCAGTACTTC
d_gene: TRBD1
v_gene: TRBV4-2
abundance: once
j_gene: TRBJ2-7

CDR3aa: CASSLERGPTYEQYF
CDR3nt: TGCGCCAGCAGCTTGGAGAGGGGGCCAACCTACGAGCAGTACTTC
d_gene: TRBD1
v_gene: TRBV5-1
abundance: NA
j_gene: TRBJ2-7

CDR3aa: CASSSVGPTDTQYF
CDR3nt: TGTGCCAGCAGTTCAGTGGGGCCCACAGATACGCAGTATTTT
d_gene: NA
v_gene: TRBV27
abundance: NA
j_gene: TRBJ2-3

CDR3aa: CASSRDSPYEQYF
CDR3nt: TGTGCCAGCAGCCGAGACAGTCCCTACGAGCAGTACTTC
d_gene: NA
v_gene: TRBV6-5
abundance: NA
j_gene: TRBJ2-7

CDR3aa: CASSLYRGLFYNEQFF
CDR3nt: TGTGCCAGCAGTTTATATAGGGGGCTGTTCTACAATGAGCAGTTCTTC
d_gene: TRBD1
v_gene: TRBV27
abundance: few
j_gene: TRBJ2-1

CDR3aa: CASSQDSGSGELFF
CDR3nt: TGCGCCAGCAGCCAAGATTCAGGGAGCGGGGAGCTGTTTTTT
d_gene: NA
v_gene: TRBV4-3
abundance: NA
j_gene: TRBJ2-2

CDR3aa: CASSAEGGVQETQYF
CDR3nt: TGTGCCAGCAGCGCCGAAGGGGGGGTCCAAGAGACCCAGTACTTC
d_gene: NA
v_gene: TRBV9
abundance: NA
j_gene: TRBJ2-5

CDR3aa: CASSLVGQESSGNTIYF
CDR3nt: TGTGCCAGCAGCTTAGTTGGGCAGGAGAGCTCTGGAAACACCATATATTTT
d_gene: NA
v_gene: TRBV11-2
abundance: NA
j_gene: TRBJ1-3

CDR3aa: CASSSQGYGYTF
CDR3nt: TGTGCCAGCAGTTCTCAGGGATATGGCTACACCTTC
d_gene: NA
v_gene: TRBV13
abundance: NA
j_gene: TRBJ1-2

CDR3aa: CASSFQDYEQYF
CDR3nt: TGTGCCAGCAGTTTCCAGGACTACGAGCAGTACTTC
d_gene: NA
v_gene: TRBV28
abundance: medium-sized
j_gene: TRBJ2-7

CDR3aa: CASSLVLAGGYNEQFF
CDR3nt: TGTGCCAGCAGCTTAGTCCTCGCGGGAGGATATAATGAGCAGTTCTTC
d_gene: TRBD2
v_gene: TRBV7-6
abundance: NA
j_gene: TRBJ2-1

CDR3aa: CASSYAGLENTGELFF
CDR3nt: TGTGCCAGCAGTTACGCGGGACTAGAAAACACCGGGGAGCTGTTTTTT
d_gene: TRBD2
v_gene: TRBV6-5
abundance: NA
j_gene: TRBJ2-2

CDR3aa: CASSRQTGGEAFF
CDR3nt: TGTGCCAGCAGCCGACAGACCGGTGGTGAAGCTTTCTTT
d_gene: NA
v_gene: TRBV27
abundance: few
j_gene: TRBJ1-1

CDR3aa: CASSLGYARSGNEQFF
CDR3nt: TGTGCCAGCAGCTTGGGGTACGCCAGGTCTGGCAATGAGCAGTTCTTC
d_gene: NA
v_gene: TRBV4-2
abundance: many
j_gene: TRBJ2-1

CDR3aa: CASSLQGYTRTSDQETQYF
CDR3nt: TGTGCCAGCAGCCTACAGGGATATACGAGGACTAGCGACCAAGAGACCCAGTACTTC
d_gene: TRBD2
v_gene: TRBV28
abundance: few
j_gene: TRBJ2-5

CDR3aa: CASSRDTTNYGYTF
CDR3nt: TGTGCCAGCAGCCGGGACACCACTAACTATGGCTACACCTTC
d_gene: NA
v_gene: TRBV12-1
abundance: NA
j_gene: TRBJ1-2

CDR3aa: CASSLSAAGYEQFF
CDR3nt: TGTGCCAGCAGTTTATCCGCTGCAGGGTATGAGCAGTTCTTC
d_gene: NA
v_gene: TRBV27
abundance: NA
j_gene: TRBJ2-1

CDR3aa: CSVADRATEAFF
CDR3nt: TGCAGCGTTGCGGATAGGGCCACTGAAGCTTTCTTT
d_gene: NA
v_gene: TRBV29-1
abundance: NA
j_gene: TRBJ1-1

CDR3aa: CASSLGGPYNEQFF
CDR3nt: TGTGCCAGTAGTCTGGGGGGCCCCTACAATGAGCAGTTCTTC
d_gene: NA
v_gene: TRBV19
abundance: many
j_gene: TRBJ2-1

CDR3aa: CASSPVSGSGNEQFF
CDR3nt: TGTGCCAGCAGCCCAGTAAGCGGGAGCGGGAATGAGCAGTTCTTC
d_gene: TRBD2
v_gene: TRBV7-6
abundance: NA
j_gene: TRBJ2-1

CDR3aa: CASTTLATDTQYF
CDR3nt: TGTGCCAGCACCACCCTAGCAACAGATACGCAGTATTTT
d_gene: NA
v_gene: TRBV7-4
abundance: NA
j_gene: TRBJ2-3

CDR3aa: CASSLGRRETQYF
CDR3nt: TGTGCCAGCAGTTTGGGCAGGCGAGAGACCCAGTACTTC
d_gene: NA
v_gene: TRBV27
abundance: NA
j_gene: TRBJ2-5

CDR3aa: CAVRGDGYEQYF
CDR3nt: TGTGCCGTTCGGGGGGATGGCTACGAGCAGTACTTC
d_gene: TRBD2
v_gene: TRBV28
abundance: few
j_gene: TRBJ2-7

CDR3aa: CASSLEGEAFF
CDR3nt: TGTGCCAGCAGCCTGGAGGGTGAAGCTTTCTTT
d_gene: NA
v_gene: TRBV7-9
abundance: NA
j_gene: TRBJ1-1

CDR3aa: CASSEWAVRGEQYF
CDR3nt: TGTGCCAGCAGTGAATGGGCAGTAAGGGGCGAGCAGTACTTC
d_gene: NA
v_gene: TRBV25-1
abundance: NA
j_gene: TRBJ2-7

CDR3aa: CASSSGPSPHNEQFF
CDR3nt: TGTGCCAGCAGCTCGGGACCGAGCCCACACAATGAGCAGTTCTTC
d_gene: NA
v_gene: TRBV7-8
abundance: NA
j_gene: TRBJ2-1

CDR3aa: CASSSGRGSGANVLTF
CDR3nt: TGTGCCAGCAGTAGCGGGAGGGGCTCTGGGGCCAACGTCCTGACTTTC
d_gene: TRBD2
v_gene: TRBV6-4
abundance: few
j_gene: TRBJ2-6

CDR3aa: CASSSGGNNQPQHF
CDR3nt: TGTGCCAGCAGTTCCGGGGGTAACAATCAGCCCCAGCATTTT
d_gene: NA
v_gene: TRBV6-1
abundance: NA
j_gene: TRBJ1-5

CDR3aa: CASSSDVNTEAFF
CDR3nt: TGTGCCAGCAGCTCTGACGTGAACACTGAAGCTTTCTTT
d_gene: NA
v_gene: TRBV4-2
abundance: NA
j_gene: TRBJ1-1

CDR3aa: CASSLLRISGTSSYNEQFF
CDR3nt: TGTGCCAGCAGCTTACTTCGCATAAGTGGGACTAGCTCCTACAATGAGCAGTTCTTC
d_gene: TRBD2
v_gene: TRBV7-9
abundance: NA
j_gene: TRBJ2-1